This T cell receptor beta chain comes out of a study of shared clonotypes between healthy human individuals. The germline V gene has CDR1 SGHNT and CDR2 YYREEE (reference sequence). The junction had 7 bases not matched to a gene; V was cut back by 4 bases and J by 5 bases. The CDR3 is 16 amino acids. Generated by immunoSEQ multiplex PCR, the TCRdb table keeps only in-frame clones and is missing some. Found here are about 2 million clones, 85% to 95% of them singletons; the top ten hold under 0.15%. The chain links TRBV5-4 to TRBJ2-2, with 11 bases fitting TRBD2. This clonotype was sampled from a man younger than 35 in good health. The source material was naive CD4+ T cells sorted from blood. As to subset: CD45RA+ positively selected. CDR3 protein: CASSAKLAGATGELFF. The CDR3 nucleotides read TGTGCCAGCAGCGCGAAACTAGCGGGAGCGACCGGGGAGCTGTTTTTT.